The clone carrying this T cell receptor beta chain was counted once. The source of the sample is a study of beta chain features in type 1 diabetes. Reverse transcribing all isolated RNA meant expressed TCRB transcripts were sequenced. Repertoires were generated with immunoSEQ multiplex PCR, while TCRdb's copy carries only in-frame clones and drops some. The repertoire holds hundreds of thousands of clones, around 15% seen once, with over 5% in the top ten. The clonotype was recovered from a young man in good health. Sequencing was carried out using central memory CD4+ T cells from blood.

CDR3 loop: CASSYGVSYEQYV. DNA for the CDR3: TGTGCCAGCAGCTACGGGGTTTCCTACGAGCAGTACGTC. This chain connects TRBV11-3 to TRBJ2-7, with D possibly matching TRBD2 (5 bases). CDR1 and CDR2 from the germline V gene are SGHNT and YENEEA. V was cut by 4 bases and J by 1 base, with 8 bases left in between. The CDR3 is 13 amino acids.